This T cell receptor (beta chain) was sequenced for a study of blood T cells in healthy people across ages (dated by TCRdb to about 2015). A note on the overall study: In model experiments, template switching captured about one uniquely barcoded TCR beta cDNA molecule for every two T cells. To track age-related changes in TCR beta repertoire diversity, the study relied on deep sequencing normalized with unique cDNA molecular identifiers. The donors were divided into four age groups: young (average around 15 years), middle-aged (about 41), aged (about 61) and long-lived (roughly 86). To avoid experimental bias, donors of different ages were spread randomly across the sequencing lanes. Two additional independent replicas of 1 million unique cDNA reads from the same blood draw were analyzed for two donors (one aged 18 to 30 and one aged 80 or older).

The donors were 40 or so Caucasian individuals from Russia, aged roughly 6 to 90 years, who were systemically healthy. Roughly 9 milliliters of peripheral blood were drawn from each donor into EDTA-treated Vacutainer tubes. Ficoll-Paque density-gradient centrifugation was used to isolate PBMCs, with at least 7 million per sample. Total RNA, at least 6 micrograms per sample, was extracted from PBMCs with Trizol reagent. For every donor, an aliquot of PBMCs went through flow cytometry to measure the percentages of naive CD45RAhigh/CD27high T cells. The library relied on 5' RACE. Sequencing instrument: Illumina HiSeq 2500. A second about 7 to 12 cycle PCR used a sample-barcoded 5' primer and a J-beta primer mix. A template-switch 5' adaptor carrying 12 random nucleotides introduced a unique molecular identifier onto each TCR beta cDNA molecule. At least 2.5 million CDR3-containing paired-end reads were obtained from each sample. The Mint cDNA synthesis kit, primed by a TRBC-specific oligonucleotide, was used to synthesize first-strand cDNA from all RNA. All cDNA was treated with uracil-DNA glycosylase and then went through a first 18-cycle PCR with the universal primers M1SS and BC2_uni_R. The paper's processing steps were these. Normalization of each sample was performed by random selection of 1 million high-quality reads, each carrying a distinct molecular identifier. Reads with shared molecular identifiers were discarded instead of being binned into consensus sequences. CDR3 identification, clonotype clustering and error correction used MiTCR with a Q25 quality threshold and the strictest error-elimination algorithm. Lower-bound total TCR beta diversity was estimated with a nonparametric unseen species model using Euler transformation. Using fastp at Q25 and MiXCR, TCRdb reprocessed the public reads and kept productive beta chains. Every distinct CDR3 protein forms one entry, paired with its most common genes and DNA. TCRdb, not the authors, supplied the V and J calls. For this sample the table gives some 780,000 distinct CDR3 sequences, of which approximately 60% were detected only once. The ten largest clones take up under 30% of the sample.

Notes on this clonotype: Its antigen specificity is not known. Per-base quality was not reported, and no clone a single base away is much larger than it.

The study at large found these results: Estimates of total diversity based on one million sequenced T cells were regarded as lower bounds and as underestimates. Because profiling used bulk unsorted PBMCs, naive and antigen-experienced compartments could not be compared conclusively. The CMV infection status of donors was not known, potentially confounding age-related changes in expanded clonotypes. Compared with the aged group, the long-lived group had more naive CD4+ T cells, fewer expanded clones and increased TCR diversity, suggesting age selection. Observed TCR beta diversity per million T cells fell roughly linearly with age, and a significant reduction was already apparent by age about 36. There was a strong correlation between observed TCR beta diversity and the percentage of naive T cells measured by flow cytometry.

Sample: blood. The TCR was taken from a man aged 35-49 years in good health.

The nucleotides are TGTGCCAGCAGGAGACAGGGGGAGGCGGAGACCCAGTACTTC. Translation gives CASRRQGEAETQYF. The chain is made from TRBV12-3 or TRBV12-4 and TRBJ2-5; the central 9 bases match TRBD1. Here V drops 6 bases and J drops 5 bases, and the junction holds 7 bases not matched to any gene. Including cysteine and phenylalanine, the CDR3 has 14 amino acids. Just CDR3 DNA is preserved here, 42 bases in frame from base 1.